This TCR beta chain was retrieved from a study of Ad26.COV2.S vaccination and SARS-CoV-2 variants. The wider study: In the COV1001 trial, the donor was in the Ad26.COV2.S arm. Administration of Ad26.COV2.S was intramuscular, either once or twice 56 days apart.

Treatment denoted: some 20 received Ad26.COV2.S at low or high dose, single or two shots; roughly five received placebo; per-sample allocation not given. Sampling was done on day 63 after the first vaccine or placebo injection. This CDR3 is 20 amino acids long. After removal of 4 bases from V and 0 bases from J, the junction contained 9 bases not matched to a gene. The germline V gene has CDR1 MGHRA and CDR2 YSYEKL. TCRdb keeps only in-frame clones here, not all; method: immunoSEQ multiplex PCR. The table shows more than 300,000 clones, with roughly 80% occurring only once. The chain uses TRBV4-1 and TRBJ2-1, with TRBD2 matching over 16 bases. Source: peripheral blood, taken in a trial of Ad26.COV2.S vaccine versus placebo. The receptor's source is a person between 18 and 65 years old who received the Ad26.COV2.S COVID-19 vaccine or a placebo. DNA for the CDR3: TGCGCCAGCAGCCGGGTACCGGGACTAGCGGGGGGGCCCTCCTACAATGAGCAGTTCTTC. This sequence encodes CASSRVPGLAGGPSYNEQFF.